This entry lists 14 T cell receptor beta chains sequenced from one sample in a study of identical twins. TCRdb analysed the 5' RACE reads with MiXCR anew, one entry per CDR3 protein. The data show around 220,000 distinct CDR3 sequences, over 12% seen once. The sample was memory (CD45RO+) T cells sorted from blood. These receptors all stem from a woman aged 18-30 years in good health.

This clonotype was seen many times. In DNA form, the CDR3 reads TGCAGTGGCCGAGCTAGCGGGGGGGCCAGGGAGACCCAGTACTTC. As protein: CSGRASGGARETQYF. The chain uses TRBV20-1 and TRBJ2-5; 12 nucleotides match TRBD2. The germline CDR1 and CDR2 sequences are DFQATT and SNEGSKA (reference sequence). Trimming cost V 7 bases and J 5 bases; bases outside gene matches: 11. The CDR3 loop spans 15 amino acids.

The J gene is TRBJ2-1, the V gene TRBV20-1, with TRBD2 matching 11 bases. The CDR3 has 19 residues. Germline CDR1 is DFQATT and CDR2 is SNEGSKA (reference sequence). J lost 0 bases, V lost 2 bases, and 12 bases had no gene match. The CDR3 sequence is CSARKTSGGILGSYNEQFF. CDR3 coding DNA: TGCAGTGCTAGAAAAACTAGCGGGGGTATCCTAGGCTCCTACAATGAGCAGTTCTTC.

V is TRBV12-3 or TRBV12-4 and J is TRBJ2-3; D unclear. The CDR3 sequence is 12 residues long. V was clipped by 6 bases and J by 1 base, with 5 bases between them. CDR3 in DNA: TGTGCCAGCAGAACACGCACAGATACGCAGTATTTT. Translated, it gives CASRTRTDTQYF.

This clonotype has only a few counts. The chain joins TRBV3-1 to TRBJ2-1; 9 bases agree with TRBD1. The germline V gene encodes CDR1 LGHDT and CDR2 YNNKEL (reference sequence). J gave up 6 bases and V 4 bases, and 13 bases lay outside the gene matches. The CDR3 has 17 amino acids. CDR3 amino acids: CASSPRLPGQGLNEQFF. CDR3 bases: TGTGCCAGCAGCCCGAGGCTACCGGGACAGGGTCTCAATGAGCAGTTCTTC.

A few counts support this clonotype. The chain combines TRBV6-1 with TRBJ2-7; D call uncertain. Germline loops: CDR1 MNHNS, CDR2 SASEGT. The CDR3 is 12 amino acids. V was clipped by 8 bases and J by 3 bases, with 11 bases between them. The CDR3 DNA is TGTGCCAGCCGGGCCCGGTTCTACGAGCAGTACTTC. It is translated as CASRARFYEQYF.

The chain has TRBV19 and TRBJ1-1; D is ambiguous. This CDR3 has 11 amino acids. V lost 9 bases and J lost 1, with 6 bases in between. The germline V gene has CDR1 LNHDA and CDR2 SQIVND (reference sequence). The CDR3 DNA reads TGTGCCAGCGCAGCGAACACTGAAGCTTTCTTT. This codes for CASAANTEAFF.

This clonotype has at least ten counts. This sequence joins TRBV7-8 and TRBJ2-7, with D maybe TRBD1 (5 bases). Germline V gene data show CDR1 as SGHVS and CDR2 as FQNEAQ. Trimming took 2 bases from V and 11 from J, leaving 13 bases between them. The CDR3 runs 12 residues. The CDR3 bases are TGTGCCAGCAGCTTAAAGGACACAAAAAAGTACTTC. Residues: CASSLKDTKKYF.

The genes are TRBV20-1 and TRBJ2-1; D might be TRBD1 (5 bases). Germline V CDR1 and CDR2: DFQATT, SNEGSKA (reference sequence). This CDR3 has 14 residues. V dropped 5 bases and J dropped 6 bases, with 17 bases sitting between them. The CDR3, as DNA: TGCAGTGCTTCGACCGCTGATAGGGGCAATGAGCAGTTCTTC. Translating it yields CSASTADRGNEQFF.

This clonotype appeared a few times. The chain is built from TRBV7-6 and TRBJ2-5; no reliable D call. The CDR3 extends over 14 amino acids. Trimming took off 4 bases at V and 0 bases at J, with 9 bases between the two ends. Germline V CDR1 and CDR2: SGHVS, FNYEAQ. CDR3: CASSSSVNQETQYF. CDR3 DNA: TGTGCCAGCAGCTCGAGCGTGAACCAAGAGACCCAGTACTTC.

The table lists this clonotype with a few counts. V is TRBV10-3 and J is TRBJ1-5, with D possibly TRBD1 on 6 matching bases. The germline gives CDR1 ENHRY, CDR2 SYGVKD. Trimming stripped 6 bases from V and 5 bases from J, with 14 bases between. The CDR3 consists of 14 residues. In DNA form, the CDR3 reads TGTGCCATCAGCCAGGACCAGGGGTATCAGCCCCAGCATTTT. Translating gives CAISQDQGYQPQHF.

This clonotype occurred a few times. The genes are TRBV30 and TRBJ1-2; possible D gene TRBD1, 5 bases. V lost 3 bases to trimming and J lost 4 bases, with 9 bases between them. Germline CDR1 reads GTSNPN; CDR2 reads SVGIG (reference sequence). CDR3 length: 12 residues. The CDR3 DNA reads as TGTGCCTGGAGCAGGGAGGTCTATGGCTACACCTTC. Its protein product is CAWSREVYGYTF.

The chain couples TRBV2 to TRBJ2-5; D gene ambiguous. Germline lookup yields CDR1 SNHLY and CDR2 FYNNEI. V was shortened by 10 bases and J by 2 bases, with 14 bases between the two germline ends. This CDR3 region has 13 residues. DNA of the CDR3: TGTGCCACCGTACCAGGAATACAAGAGACCCAGTACTTC. It specifies CATVPGIQETQYF.

This clonotype was found many times. The gene calls are TRBV5-1 and TRBJ2-1; weak D call: TRBD1 (6 bases). The CDR3 runs 16 residues. The germline V and J ends were trimmed by 0 bases and 2 bases, with 12 bases remaining between them. Germline CDR1 reads SGHRS; CDR2 reads YFSETQ. This CDR3 reads CASSLAETGPYNEQFF. CDR3 in DNA: TGCGCCAGCAGCTTGGCCGAGACAGGCCCCTACAATGAGCAGTTCTTC.

This clonotype was observed a handful of times. The CDR3 DNA reads TGCAGTGCTAGAGTTGAGGCCAGGGGGTTTGCAGATACGCAGTATTTT. Its translation: CSARVEARGFADTQYF. This chain joins TRBV20-1 and TRBJ2-3, with 7 bases aligning to TRBD1. Germline V gene lookup returns CDR1 DFQATT and CDR2 SNEGSKA (reference sequence). The CDR3 loop spans 16 amino acids. The junction had 11 bases not matched to a gene; V was cut back by 1 base and J by 4 bases.